These 21 T cell receptor beta chains came from one sample sequenced in a study of T cell changes during pregnancy in multiple sclerosis. Profiling relied on immunoSEQ multiplex PCR, and the TCRdb table lists in-frame clones only, not all of them. The sample comprises approximately 58,000 clones, more than 90% of which are singletons, and roughly 1.3% rests with the top ten. This material consisted of peripheral blood, taken in the second trimester of pregnancy. The receptor set was obtained from a female donor with multiple sclerosis, enrolled in a pregnancy study.

The chain employs TRBV28 and TRBJ2-5, with D uncertain. The CDR3 sequence is 15 residues long. V lost 6 bases and J lost 6, with 20 bases in between. Germline V lookup: CDR1 MDHEN, CDR2 SYDVKM. This CDR3 is CASSTTYSGPQTQYF. The CDR3 coding sequence is TGTGCCAGCAGCACGACATACAGTGGGCCACAGACCCAGTACTTC.

The chain has TRBV5-1 and TRBJ2-7; 9 bases agree with TRBD2. Germline V gene lookup returns CDR1 SGHRS and CDR2 YFSETQ. Losses at the gene ends were 0 bases for V and 7 bases for J; bases not matched to a gene: 8. The CDR3 is made up of 15 amino acids. The CDR3 DNA sequence: TGCGCCAGCAGCTTGGAGGCGGGAGGGGTCGGGGAGCAGTACTTC. Its translation is CASSLEAGGVGEQYF.

The genes are TRBV19 and TRBJ2-1, with 10 bases identical to TRBD1. Trimming took 6 bases from V and 3 from J; bases not matched to a gene: 5. Germline V gives CDR1 LNHDA, CDR2 SQIVND (reference sequence). The CDR3 has 15 amino acids. CDR3 in amino acids: CASSKGQGYYNEQFF. For the CDR3, the DNA is TGTGCCAGTAGCAAGGGACAGGGGTACTACAATGAGCAGTTCTTC.

The chain employs TRBV18 and TRBJ2-1; D remains ambiguous. V was trimmed by 6 bases and J by 9 bases, leaving 21 bases between them. The CDR3 consists of 15 residues. Germline V CDR1 and CDR2: KGHSH, LQKENI. The CDR3 region has the DNA TGTGCCAGCTCGCCCGTGGGCCAACCCCCCCCTGAGCAGTTCTTC. It specifies CASSPVGQPPPEQFF.

To note about this clone: Other DNA variants within this sample encode the same CDR3. The chain carries TRBV7-3 and TRBJ2-1, with D perhaps TRBD2 (5 bases). This CDR3 is built from 13 residues. Per germline, CDR1 SGHTA and CDR2 FQGTGA. Trimming took 5 bases from V and 5 from J, leaving 10 bases between them. The CDR3 spells CASSPDYNNEQFF. The CDR3 coding sequence is TGTGCCAGCAGCCCCGACTATAACAATGAGCAGTTCTTC.

The chain employs TRBV5-6 and TRBJ2-7; no clear D. The germline CDR1 and CDR2 sequences are SGHDT and YYEEEE. The CDR3 runs to 12 residues. V lost 0 bases, J lost 7 bases, and 8 bases lay in between. Here the CDR3 reads CASSLGRWEQYF. CDR3 bases: TGTGCCAGCAGCTTGGGCCGGTGGGAGCAGTACTTC.

V and J are TRBV7-9 and TRBJ2-1; 9 bases are a match to TRBD2. The CDR3 is 15 residues long. After removal of 2 bases from V and 7 bases from J, the junction contained 6 bases not matched to a gene. Germline CDR1 reads SEHNR; CDR2 reads FQNEAQ (reference sequence). DNA for the CDR3: TGTGCCAGCAGCTTATTTAGCGGGGGTACGAATGAGCAGTTCTTC. Translating gives CASSLFSGGTNEQFF.

The genes are TRBV18 and TRBJ2-5; D unresolved. This CDR3 has 14 amino acids. Trimming took off 0 bases at V and 5 bases at J, with 10 bases between the two ends. Per germline, CDR1 KGHSH and CDR2 LQKENI. The CDR3 coding sequence is TGTGCCAGCTCACCACCTGAAATGAGGGAGACCCAGTACTTC. The encoded protein is CASSPPEMRETQYF.

This chain's CDR3 is CASSQETYGYTF. CDR3 bases: TGCGCCAGCAGCCAAGAAACTTATGGCTACACCTTC. The chain combines TRBV4-3 with TRBJ1-2; D not certain. Trimming pared 0 bases from V and 5 bases from J, leaving 4 bases between. The CDR3 runs 12 residues. Germline V gene data show CDR1 as LGHNA and CDR2 as YSLEER.

This clone came up once. V gene TRBV2 combines with J gene TRBJ1-2; 9 bases map to TRBD1. Looked up from germline, CDR1 is SNHLY and CDR2 is FYNNEI. Germline trimming cut 6 bases from V and 3 bases from J; bases unmatched to any gene: 5. This CDR3 is built from 14 residues. The CDR3 here is CASRGTGGDYGYTF. CDR3 nucleotide sequence: TGTGCCAGCAGGGGAACAGGGGGCGACTATGGCTACACCTTC.

The CDR3 region has the DNA TGCGCCAGCAGCCCCGGGACAGGGCCCTACGAGCAGTACTTC. This translates into CASSPGTGPYEQYF. The chain employs TRBV5-1 and TRBJ2-7; 9 bases match TRBD1. Germline assignment: CDR1 SGHRS and CDR2 YFSETQ. The CDR3 extends over 14 amino acids. J was trimmed by 2 bases and V by 4 bases; bases with no gene match: 4.

This chain joins TRBV30 and TRBJ1-1; D remains ambiguous. Looked up from germline, CDR1 is GTSNPN and CDR2 is SVGIG (reference sequence). This CDR3 contains 12 residues. V dropped 2 bases and J dropped 2 bases, with 6 bases sitting between them. CDR3 loop: CAWSPVNTEAFF. As DNA, the CDR3 is TGTGCCTGGAGTCCGGTTAACACTGAAGCTTTCTTT.

The chain recombines TRBV5-1 with TRBJ2-3; 8 nucleotides align to TRBD1. The J segment lost 1 base and the V segment lost 4 bases, leaving 2 bases of the junction unmatched. The CDR3 is 14 amino acids. Germline CDR1 and CDR2: SGHRS and YFSETQ. The CDR3 DNA follows: TGCGCCAGCAGCCAACAGGGGGGCACAGATACGCAGTATTTT. This codes for CASSQQGGTDTQYF.

The rearrangement joins TRBV7-3 to TRBJ2-5; a possible D gene is TRBD1 (7 bases). The CDR3 contains 13 residues. Per the germline V gene, CDR1 is SGHTA and CDR2 is FQGTGA. V was trimmed by 4 bases and J by 4 bases, leaving 10 bases between them. CDR3 in amino acids: CASSSQGGETQYF. CDR3 DNA sequence: TGTGCCAGCAGCTCTCAGGGGGGAGAGACCCAGTACTTC. The whole variable domain, remainder taken from reference TRBV7-3 and TRBJ2-5, is GAGVSQTPSNKVTEKGKYVELRCDPISGHTALYWYRQSLGQGPEFLIYFQGTGAADDSGLPNDRFFAVRPEGSVSTLKIQRTERGDSAVYLCASSSQGGETQYFGPGTRLLVL.

J is TRBJ2-5 and V is TRBV5-4; the D gene is possibly TRBD2 (5 bases). The V gene's germline CDR1 is SGHNT and CDR2 YYREEE (reference sequence). V lost 1 base to trimming and J lost 2 bases, with 18 bases between them. The CDR3 is 17 residues long. Written as DNA, the CDR3 is TGTGCCAGCAGCTTGCGTTCTAGCCAACACAATCAAGAGACCCAGTACTTC. This sequence encodes CASSLRSSQHNQETQYF.

The chain recombines TRBV2 with TRBJ2-5, with 7 bases aligning to TRBD2. The germline CDR1 and CDR2 sequences are SNHLY and FYNNEI. The CDR3 consists of 13 residues. V was pared by 4 bases and J by 4 bases, with 3 bases of the junction left unmatched. The CDR3 nucleotides are TGTGCCAGCAGTGTGTTAGCGGGAGAGACCCAGTACTTC. It translates to CASSVLAGETQYF. Full variable domain (rest looked up from reference TRBV2 and TRBJ2-5): EPEVTQTPSHQVTQMGQEVILRCVPISNHLYFYWYRQILGQKVEFLVSFYNNEISEKSEIFDDQFSVERPDGSNFTLKIRSTKLEDSAMYFCASSVLAGETQYFGPGTRLLVL.

The chain links TRBV5-1 to TRBJ1-1, with a tentative D call TRBD1 (5 bases). V was shortened by 4 bases and J by 3 bases, with 10 bases between the two germline ends. Germline V gene sequence: CDR1 SGHRS, CDR2 YFSETQ. The CDR3 extends over 13 amino acids. CDR3 DNA sequence: TGCGCCAGCAGCAGGGGAGGGGACACTGAAGCTTTCTTT. Its protein product is CASSRGGDTEAFF.

V gene TRBV27 combines with J gene TRBJ2-3, with TRBD2 identical over 10 bases. CDR1 MNHEY and CDR2 SMNVEV come from the germline V gene (reference sequence). The CDR3 has 19 residues. V trimming: 5 bases; J trimming: 0 bases; junction bases outside the gene matches: 14. As DNA, the CDR3 is TGTGCCAGCAGTGAGTGGGCAGCGGGAGGGACCGCTAGCACAGATACGCAGTATTTT. Its protein product is CASSEWAAGGTASTDTQYF.

The rearrangement links TRBV30 to TRBJ2-6, with no clear D. Germline CDR1 is GTSNPN and CDR2 is SVGIG (reference sequence). The CDR3 loop spans 15 amino acids. Trimming left V 2 bases short and J 0 bases short, with 8 bases between. CDR3 sequence: CAWSPRVSGANVLTF. The CDR3 DNA follows: TGTGCCTGGAGTCCTCGTGTCTCTGGGGCCAACGTCCTGACTTTC.

This chain joins TRBV19 and TRBJ2-2; TRBD2 matches 16 bases. The V gene's germline CDR1 is LNHDA and CDR2 SQIVND (reference sequence). The CDR3 is made up of 17 amino acids. Losses at the gene ends were 7 bases for V and 4 bases for J; bases not matched to a gene: 6. CDR3 residues: CASIGTSGRDSTGELFF. CDR3 nucleotide sequence: TGTGCCAGTATCGGGACTAGCGGGAGGGACTCCACCGGGGAGCTGTTTTTT.

This chain joins TRBV28 and TRBJ1-1, with 7 bases that match TRBD1. J was trimmed by 4 bases and V by 5 bases; bases with no gene match: 13. Germline V gives CDR1 MDHEN, CDR2 SYDVKM. The CDR3 has 16 amino acids. CDR3 protein: CASSPNRGGWGTEAFF. For the CDR3, the DNA is TGTGCCAGCAGTCCGAATCGAGGGGGCTGGGGCACTGAAGCTTTCTTT.